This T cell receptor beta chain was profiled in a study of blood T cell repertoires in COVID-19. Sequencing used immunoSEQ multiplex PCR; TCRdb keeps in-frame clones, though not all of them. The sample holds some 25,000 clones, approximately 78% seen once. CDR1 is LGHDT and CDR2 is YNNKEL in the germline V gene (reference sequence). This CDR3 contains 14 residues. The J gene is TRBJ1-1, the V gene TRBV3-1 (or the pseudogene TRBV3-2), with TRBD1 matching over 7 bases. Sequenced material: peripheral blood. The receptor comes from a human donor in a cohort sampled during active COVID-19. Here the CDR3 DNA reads TGTGGAGAAAATACGGGGACAGTGAACACTGAAGCTTTCTTT. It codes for CGENTGTVNTEAFF.